This section outlines one T cell receptor beta chain sequence together with its context. From the RT-PCR reads, TCRdb called clonotypes with MiXCR, one entry per CDR3 protein. The sample has some 880,000 distinct CDR3 sequences, roughly 18% seen once; the top ten hold roughly 6%. V was pared by 3 bases and J by 3 bases, with 8 bases of the junction left unmatched. Germline V CDR1 and CDR2: SGHRS, YFSETQ. The CDR3 is 15 residues long. The sample is drawn from a study of patients and donors after allogeneic stem cell transplantation. The chain carries TRBV5-1 and TRBJ2-7; TRBD1 agrees at 8 bases. The specimen sequenced was blood, either unsorted or a sorted T cell fraction (not recorded which). This TCR came from a human donor who was either an allogeneic HSCT recipient or a stem cell or donor lymphocyte infusion donor (not recorded which). It is not recorded whose cells these are; they may come from a transplant donor. The CDR3 DNA reads TGCGCCAGCAGCTACGGACAGGGTATCGACTACGAGCAGTACTTC. It encodes CASSYGQGIDYEQYF.